This T cell receptor (beta chain) appears in the sequencing data of a study of early T cells in non-severe SARS-CoV-2 infection. Study overall: It was bulk RNA from unsorted whole blood that was sequenced, and the chains were unpaired. General study findings and limits: VDJdb matches were skewed toward anti-spike CD8 T cell responses.

On this clonotype itself: Its matching antigen is unknown.

The TCR library protocol attached unique molecular identifiers to the individual cDNA molecules. TCRdb reanalysed the 5' RACE reads using MiXCR and keeps one entry per CDR3 protein. The table records 70,000 to 75,000 distinct CDR3 sequences, about an eighth of them present only once. Sequencing was performed on whole blood. The receptor was derived from an adult who was a healthcare worker with PCR-confirmed SARS-CoV-2 infection or an uninfected control (not recorded which).

CDR3 sequence (DNA): TGTGCCAGCAGTGAAGGAGGGGCGGGCCACCGGGGAACTGAAGCTTTCTTT. This translates into CASSEGGAGHRGTEAFF. The chain has TRBV6-1 and TRBJ1-1, with D perhaps TRBD1 (5 bases). Germline CDR1 is MNHNS and CDR2 is SASEGT. V lost 1 base to trimming and J lost 5 bases, with 20 bases between them. The CDR3 has 17 amino acids.